These T cell receptor beta chains were read from a single sample in a study of vaccination effects on CD4 cells after COVID-19. For these receptors, no antigen is known. Produced via immunoSEQ multiplex PCR; TCRdb's table is partial and in-frame only. The sample contains some 31,000 clones, 70% of which appear only once. The sequenced sample was CD4+ T cells from PBMCs cultured without peptide, obtained before COVID-19 vaccination. All receptors come from a human donor who received a COVID-19 vaccine. Both conserved end residues are trimmed from each CDR3.

j_gene	v_gene	CDR3aa
TRBJ2-1	TRBV4-1	ASSLLRVGQGNNEQF
TRBJ2-2	TRBV6-5	ASRPRRAGELF
TRBJ1-5	TRBV10-3	AISPNNQPQH
TRBJ2-1	TRBV19	ASSAQLGNEQF
TRBJ2-3	TRBV5-1	ASSLDLTSTDTQY
TRBJ2-7	TRBV29-1	SVAGRFISKQY
TRBJ2-5	TRBV7-9	ASSLGDMGETQY
TRBJ2-6	TRBV18	ASSPRRQGGGANVLT
TRBJ2-1	TRBV5-1	ASSLATSGEGLEQF
TRBJ2-2	TRBV5-4	ASSHPHSSTGELF
TRBJ1-2	TRBV6-5	ASVRAANYGYT
TRBJ2-7	TRBV2	ARSSGTGGSYEQY
TRBJ2-1	TRBV5-5	ASSLRAGGNEQF
TRBJ2-7	TRBV27	ASSSQSITKRSYEQY
TRBJ1-5	TRBV19	ASSIGGRGRVQPQH
TRBJ2-7	TRBV7-9	ASSQGFRDPYEQY
TRBJ1-5	TRBV5-1	ASSLEGGNQPQH
TRBJ1-2	TRBV2	ASFIRDDGYT
TRBJ2-7	TRBV5-1	ALGDSHEQY
TRBJ1-5	TRBV10-1	ASLWTADSNQPQH
TRBJ2-1	TRBV7-6	ATSPGLTHNEQF
TRBJ1-6	TRBV3-1/TRBV3-2	ASSQGDRNSPLH
TRBJ2-2	TRBV3-1/TRBV3-2	ASSQEGGTGELF
TRBJ2-3	TRBV11-3	ASSQSGTDTQY
TRBJ2-1	TRBV5-6	ASSLQVEQF
TRBJ2-7	TRBV5-1	ASSLAPGSYEQY
TRBJ1-5	TRBV18	ASSPLATGGSDQPQH
TRBJ1-2	TRBV7-9	ASRGRDRQKGYT
TRBJ2-2	TRBV18	ASSPRGALAGELF
TRBJ2-7	TRBV29-1	SELGAGSEQY
TRBJ1-5	TRBV7-8	ASSLEVQSNQPQH
TRBJ2-3	TRBV9	ASGTDDYTQY
TRBJ2-7	TRBV29-1	SVGEGAYEQY
TRBJ1-2	TRBV3-1/TRBV3-2	ASSDSGGVGYT
TRBJ1-4	TRBV7-9	ASSPRASASFATNEKLF
TRBJ1-1	TRBV5-5	ASSLELGLGTEAF
TRBJ2-1	TRBV11-1	ASSLLNNEQF
TRBJ2-3	TRBV6-4	ASSGGQGATDTQY
TRBJ1-4	TRBV25-1	ASRRVGGEKLF
TRBJ2-2	TRBV5-1	ASSLTTAGTGELF
TRBJ2-7	TRBV3-1/TRBV3-2	ASSRGGRSYEQY
TRBJ2-1	TRBV5-1	ASSPDRGRYEQF
TRBJ2-1	TRBV3-1/TRBV3-2	ASSQEGLAGMNEQF
TRBJ2-7	TRBV12-3/TRBV12-4	ASSGQGIHEQY
TRBJ2-6	TRBV6-5	ASSFWGYGANVLT
TRBJ1-1	TRBV3-1/TRBV3-2	ASSQSTGTEAF
TRBJ1-1	TRBV27	ASSVGDRVNTEAF
TRBJ2-5	TRBV10-3	AISPKPGQGEETQY
TRBJ1-2	TRBV6-5	ASRTQGVANYGYT
TRBJ1-1	TRBV6-6	ASSGRQIRPEAF
TRBJ1-1	TRBV7-9	ASSSGSTISNTEAF